The entry below describes one T cell receptor (beta chain). One base away lies a much larger clone, so this may be a sequencing read error. The data belong to a study of glioma-infiltrating T cells. The iRepertoire nested amplicon-rescue multiplex PCR amplified TCR alpha and beta CDR3s from RNA. In TCRdb, the multiplex PCR reads were re-called with MiXCR into one record per CDR3 protein. The table has 3,000 to 4,000 distinct CDR3 sequences, 44% seen once; the top ten hold less than 60%. Looked up from germline, CDR1 is SGHNT and CDR2 is YYREEE (reference sequence). The length of the CDR3 is 16 residues.

V usage is TRBV5-4 and J usage is TRBJ2-1, with 7 bases lining up with TRBD1. This sequence originates from a human donor with low-grade glioma or glioblastoma, undergoing nonglioma brain surgery, or in good health (not recorded which). The source material was glioma tissue, nonneoplastic brain tissue, or PBMCs (not recorded which). In nucleotides, the CDR3 is TGTGCCAGCAGCCCAGGGACAGCGAATCAGTACAATGAGCGGTTCTTC. Its translation: CASSPGTANQYNERFF. Combining the CDR3 with reference TRBV5-4 and TRBJ2-1 gives the whole variable domain ETGVTQSPTHLIKTRGQQVTLRCSSQSGHNTVSWYQQALGQGPQFIFQYYREEENGRGNFPPRFSGLQFPNYSSELNVNALELDDSALYLCASSPGTANQYNERFFGPGTRLTVL.